This T cell receptor beta chain emerged from a study of metastatic and nonmetastatic thyroid tumors. On the study more broadly: Comparative analysis of repertoires was undertaken across blood and tumor or nodule tissue obtained from malignant and benign thyroid patients. The study, taken as a whole, reports: Across blood and tumor, TCR beta diversity in malignant thyroid tumors was reportedly significantly higher than in benign nodules.

The CDR3 is 15 amino acids. With 1 base removed from V and 2 bases from J, the gap between germline ends came to 11 bases. CDR1 is SGHTA, CDR2 FQGNSA, per germline. Prior to thyroid surgery, none of the patients had received any treatment. Judged by abundance, this clone is medium-sized. Its antigen is currently unknown. TCRdb re-processed the PCR reads through MiXCR. Of roughly 8,000 clones in the sample, approximately 25% are singletons; the top ten hold roughly 6%. The TCR sequence derives from a female donor with papillary thyroid cancer or a benign thyroid nodule (not recorded which). Some clones in this sample may be carry-over from other donors' samples. The chain has TRBV7-2 and TRBJ1-1; unclear D gene. Input material: adjacent normal tissue. DNA for the CDR3: TGTGCCAGCAGCTTAGTACCAACAGCTAACACTGAAGCTTTCTTT. Its translation: CASSLVPTANTEAFF.